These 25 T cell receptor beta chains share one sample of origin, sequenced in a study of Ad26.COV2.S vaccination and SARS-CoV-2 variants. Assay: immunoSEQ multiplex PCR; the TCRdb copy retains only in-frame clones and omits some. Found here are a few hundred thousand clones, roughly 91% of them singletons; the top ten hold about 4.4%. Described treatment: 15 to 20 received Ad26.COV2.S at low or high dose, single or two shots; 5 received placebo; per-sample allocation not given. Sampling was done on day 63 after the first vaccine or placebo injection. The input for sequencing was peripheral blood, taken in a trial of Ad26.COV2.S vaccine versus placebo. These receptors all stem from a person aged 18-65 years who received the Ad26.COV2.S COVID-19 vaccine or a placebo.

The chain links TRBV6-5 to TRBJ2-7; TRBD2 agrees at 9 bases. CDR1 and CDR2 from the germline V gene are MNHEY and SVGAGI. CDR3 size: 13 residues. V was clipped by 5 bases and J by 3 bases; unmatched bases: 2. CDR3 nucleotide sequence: TGTGCCAGCAGTCGGACTAGCGACTACGAGCAGTACTTC. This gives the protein CASSRTSDYEQYF.

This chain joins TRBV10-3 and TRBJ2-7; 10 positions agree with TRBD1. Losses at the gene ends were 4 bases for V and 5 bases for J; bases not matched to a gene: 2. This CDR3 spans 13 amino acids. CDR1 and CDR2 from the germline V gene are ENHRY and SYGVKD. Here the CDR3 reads CAISGQGADEQYF. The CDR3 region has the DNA TGTGCCATCAGTGGACAGGGGGCCGACGAGCAGTACTTC.

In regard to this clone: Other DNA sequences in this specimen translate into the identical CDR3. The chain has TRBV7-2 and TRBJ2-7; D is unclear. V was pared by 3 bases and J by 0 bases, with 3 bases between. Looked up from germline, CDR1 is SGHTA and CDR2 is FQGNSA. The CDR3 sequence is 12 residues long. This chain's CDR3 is CASSLSSYEQYF. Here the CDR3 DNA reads TGTGCCAGCAGCTTGAGCTCCTACGAGCAGTACTTC.

This CDR3 is CAISERGGEPTEQYF. CDR3 in DNA: TGTGCCATCAGTGAACGGGGGGGAGAACCCACCGAGCAGTACTTC. The J gene is TRBJ2-7, the V gene TRBV10-3; TRBD2 matches at 8 bases. Trimming removed 3 bases from V and 6 bases from J; junction bases left unmatched: 10. This CDR3 region has 15 residues. Germline CDR1 and CDR2: ENHRY and SYGVKD.

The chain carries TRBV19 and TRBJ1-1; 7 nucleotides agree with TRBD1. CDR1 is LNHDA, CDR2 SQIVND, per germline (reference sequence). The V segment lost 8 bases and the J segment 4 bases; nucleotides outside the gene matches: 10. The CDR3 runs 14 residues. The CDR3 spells CASQWKTGVTEAFF. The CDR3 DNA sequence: TGTGCCAGTCAATGGAAAACAGGGGTCACTGAAGCTTTCTTT.

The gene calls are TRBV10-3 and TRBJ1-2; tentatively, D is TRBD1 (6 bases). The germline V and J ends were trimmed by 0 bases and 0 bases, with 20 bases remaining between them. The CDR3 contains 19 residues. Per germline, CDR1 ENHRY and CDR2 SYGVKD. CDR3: CAISESRGGRISPNYGYTF. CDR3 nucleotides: TGTGCCATCAGTGAGTCAAGGGGGGGGAGGATTTCTCCTAACTATGGCTACACCTTC.

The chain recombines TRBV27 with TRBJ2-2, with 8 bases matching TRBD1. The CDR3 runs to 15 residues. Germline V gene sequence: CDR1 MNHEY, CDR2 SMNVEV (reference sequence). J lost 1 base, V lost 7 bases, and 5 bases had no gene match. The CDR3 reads CASTTGQENTGELFF. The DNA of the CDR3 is TGTGCCAGCACTACGGGACAGGAGAACACCGGGGAGCTGTTTTTT.

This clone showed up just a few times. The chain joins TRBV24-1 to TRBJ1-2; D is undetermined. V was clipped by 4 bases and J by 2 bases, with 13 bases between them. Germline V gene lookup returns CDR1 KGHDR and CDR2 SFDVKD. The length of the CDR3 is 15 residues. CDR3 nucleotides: TGTGCCACCAGTGACTCGACGGGTAGCAACTATGGCTACACCTTC. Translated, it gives CATSDSTGSNYGYTF.

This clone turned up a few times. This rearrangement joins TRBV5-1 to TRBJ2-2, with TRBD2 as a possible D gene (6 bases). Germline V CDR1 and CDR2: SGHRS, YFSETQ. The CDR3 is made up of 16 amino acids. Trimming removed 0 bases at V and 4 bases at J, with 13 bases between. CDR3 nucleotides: TGCGCCAGCAGCTTGGCCCCGGGAGAGGTCACCGGGGAGCTGTTTTTT. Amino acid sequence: CASSLAPGEVTGELFF.

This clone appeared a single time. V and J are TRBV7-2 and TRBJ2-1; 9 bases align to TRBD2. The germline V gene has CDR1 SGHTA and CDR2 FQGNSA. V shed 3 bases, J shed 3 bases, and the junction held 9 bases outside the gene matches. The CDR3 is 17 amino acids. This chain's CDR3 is CASSFGGSSGNYNEQFF. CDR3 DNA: TGTGCCAGCAGCTTCGGGGGGTCTAGCGGGAACTACAATGAGCAGTTCTTC.

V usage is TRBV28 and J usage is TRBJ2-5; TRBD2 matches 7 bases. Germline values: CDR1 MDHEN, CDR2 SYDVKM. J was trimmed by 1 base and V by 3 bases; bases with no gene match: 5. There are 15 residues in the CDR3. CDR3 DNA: TGTGCCAGCAGTTTGAATAGCGGGTTCCAAGAGACCCAGTACTTC. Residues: CASSLNSGFQETQYF.

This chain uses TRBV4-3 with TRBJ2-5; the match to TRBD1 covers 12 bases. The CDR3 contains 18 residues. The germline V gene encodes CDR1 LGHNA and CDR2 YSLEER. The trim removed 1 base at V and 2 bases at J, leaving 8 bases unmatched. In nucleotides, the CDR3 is TGCGCCAGCAGCCAAGGGGGACAGGGGGCTAGAAGGCAAGAGACCCAGTACTTC. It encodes CASSQGGQGARRQETQYF.

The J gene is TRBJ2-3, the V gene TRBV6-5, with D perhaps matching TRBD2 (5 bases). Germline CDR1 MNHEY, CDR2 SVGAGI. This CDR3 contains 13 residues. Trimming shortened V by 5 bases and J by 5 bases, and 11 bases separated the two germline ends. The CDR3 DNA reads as TGTGCCAGCAGTAACCCGGGGATAGATACGCAGTATTTT. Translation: CASSNPGIDTQYF.

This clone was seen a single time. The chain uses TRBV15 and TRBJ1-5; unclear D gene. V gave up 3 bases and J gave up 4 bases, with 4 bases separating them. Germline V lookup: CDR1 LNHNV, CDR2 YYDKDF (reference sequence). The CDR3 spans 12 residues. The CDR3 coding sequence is TGTGCCACCAGCAGCCCGAATCAGCCCCAGCATTTT. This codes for CATSSPNQPQHF.

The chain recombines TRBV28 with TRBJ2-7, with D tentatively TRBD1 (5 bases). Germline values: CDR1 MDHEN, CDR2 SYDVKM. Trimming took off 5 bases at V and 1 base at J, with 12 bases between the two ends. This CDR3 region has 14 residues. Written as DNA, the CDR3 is TGTGCCAGCAGTATACAGGCCAATTCCTACGAGCAGTACTTC. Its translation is CASSIQANSYEQYF. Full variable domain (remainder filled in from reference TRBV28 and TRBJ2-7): DVKVTQSSRYLVKRTGEKVFLECVQDMDHENMFWYRQDPGLGLRLIYFSYDVKMKEKGDIPEGYSVSREKKERFSLILESASTNQTSMYLCASSIQANSYEQYFGPGTRLTVT.

CDR3 sequence: CASSWGHLGLSYEQYF. Here the CDR3 DNA reads TGTGCCAGCAGCTGGGGGCATCTTGGCCTATCCTACGAGCAGTACTTC. J is TRBJ2-7 and V is TRBV7-6, with D tentatively TRBD1 (6 bases). The V gene lost 4 bases and the J gene lost 1 base, with 17 bases spanning the gap. Germline loops: CDR1 SGHVS, CDR2 FNYEAQ. The CDR3 is 16 residues long.

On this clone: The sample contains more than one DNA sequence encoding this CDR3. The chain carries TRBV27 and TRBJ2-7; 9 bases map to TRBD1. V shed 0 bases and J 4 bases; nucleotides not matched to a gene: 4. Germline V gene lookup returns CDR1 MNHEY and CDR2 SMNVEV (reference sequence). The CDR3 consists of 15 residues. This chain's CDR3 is CASSLSGDRVYEQYF. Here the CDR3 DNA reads TGTGCCAGCAGTTTATCTGGGGACAGGGTGTACGAGCAGTACTTC.

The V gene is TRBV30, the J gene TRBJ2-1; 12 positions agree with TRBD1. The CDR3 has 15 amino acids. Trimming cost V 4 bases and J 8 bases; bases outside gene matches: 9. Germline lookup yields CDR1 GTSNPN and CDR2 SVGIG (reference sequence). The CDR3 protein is CAWTPGQGAHYEQFF. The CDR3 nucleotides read TGTGCCTGGACCCCGGGACAGGGGGCGCATTATGAGCAGTTCTTC.

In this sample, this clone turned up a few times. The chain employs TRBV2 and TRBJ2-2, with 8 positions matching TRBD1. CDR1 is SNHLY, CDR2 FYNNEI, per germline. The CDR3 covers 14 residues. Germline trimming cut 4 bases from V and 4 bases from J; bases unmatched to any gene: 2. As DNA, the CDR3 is TGTGCCAGCAGTGGGACAGGGATCACCGGGGAGCTGTTTTTT. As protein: CASSGTGITGELFF.

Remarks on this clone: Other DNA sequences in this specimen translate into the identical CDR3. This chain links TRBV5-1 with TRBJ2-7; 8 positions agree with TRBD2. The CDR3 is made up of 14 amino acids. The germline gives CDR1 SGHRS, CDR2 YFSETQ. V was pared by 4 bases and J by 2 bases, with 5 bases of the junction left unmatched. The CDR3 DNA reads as TGCGCCAGCAGCCTAACTAGCGGAGCCTACGAGCAGTACTTC. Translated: CASSLTSGAYEQYF.

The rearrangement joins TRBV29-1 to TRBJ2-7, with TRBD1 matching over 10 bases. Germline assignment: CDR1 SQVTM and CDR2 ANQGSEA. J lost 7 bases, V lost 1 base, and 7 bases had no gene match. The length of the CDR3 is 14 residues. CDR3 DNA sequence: TGCAGCGTTGAAGCGGGGACAGGGGTTGGGGAGCAGTACTTC. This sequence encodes CSVEAGTGVGEQYF.

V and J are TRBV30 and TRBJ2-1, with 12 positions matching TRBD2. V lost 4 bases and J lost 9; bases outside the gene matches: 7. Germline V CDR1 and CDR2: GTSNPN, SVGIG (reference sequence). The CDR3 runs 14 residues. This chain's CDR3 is CAWKTSGSGSEQFF. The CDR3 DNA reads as TGTGCCTGGAAGACTAGCGGGAGCGGTAGTGAGCAGTTCTTC.

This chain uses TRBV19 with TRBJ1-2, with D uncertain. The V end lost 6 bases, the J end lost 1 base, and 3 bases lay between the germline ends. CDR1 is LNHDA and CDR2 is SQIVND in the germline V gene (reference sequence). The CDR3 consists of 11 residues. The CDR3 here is CASSRNYGYTF. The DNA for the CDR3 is TGTGCCAGTAGCCGTAACTATGGCTACACCTTC.

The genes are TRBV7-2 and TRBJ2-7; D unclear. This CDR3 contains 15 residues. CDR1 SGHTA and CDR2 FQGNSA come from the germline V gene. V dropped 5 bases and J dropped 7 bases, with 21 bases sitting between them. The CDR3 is CASSPDPINNEEQYF. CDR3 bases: TGTGCCAGCAGCCCGGACCCTATCAACAACGAGGAGCAGTACTTC.

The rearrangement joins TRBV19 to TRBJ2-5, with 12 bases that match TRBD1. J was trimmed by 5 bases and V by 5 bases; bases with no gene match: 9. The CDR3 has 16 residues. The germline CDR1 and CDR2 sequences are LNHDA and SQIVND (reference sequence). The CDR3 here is CASSGLGQGARETQYF. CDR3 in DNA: TGTGCCAGTAGTGGTCTGGGACAGGGGGCCAGGGAGACCCAGTACTTC.